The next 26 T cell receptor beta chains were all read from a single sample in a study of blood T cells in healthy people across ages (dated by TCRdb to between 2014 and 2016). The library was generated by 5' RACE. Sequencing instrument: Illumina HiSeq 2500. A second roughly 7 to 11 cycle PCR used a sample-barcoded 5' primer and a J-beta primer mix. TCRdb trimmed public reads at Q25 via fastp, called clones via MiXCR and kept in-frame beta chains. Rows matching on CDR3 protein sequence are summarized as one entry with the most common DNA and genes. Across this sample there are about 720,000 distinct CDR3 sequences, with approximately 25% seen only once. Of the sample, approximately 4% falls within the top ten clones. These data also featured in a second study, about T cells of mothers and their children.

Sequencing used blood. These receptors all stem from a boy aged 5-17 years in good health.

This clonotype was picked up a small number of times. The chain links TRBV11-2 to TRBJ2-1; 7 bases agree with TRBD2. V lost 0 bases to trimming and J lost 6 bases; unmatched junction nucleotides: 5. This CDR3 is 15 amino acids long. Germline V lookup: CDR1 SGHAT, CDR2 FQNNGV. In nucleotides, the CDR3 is TGTGCCAGCAGCTTAGACATAGCGGGTTTCAATGAGCAGTTCTTC. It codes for CASSLDIAGFNEQFF.

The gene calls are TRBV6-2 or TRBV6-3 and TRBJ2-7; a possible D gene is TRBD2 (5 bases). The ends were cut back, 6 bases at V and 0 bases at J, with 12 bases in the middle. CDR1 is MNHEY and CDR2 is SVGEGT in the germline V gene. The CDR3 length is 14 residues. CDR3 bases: TGTGCCAGCAGGCGGACTCTTTACTCCTACGAGCAGTACTTC. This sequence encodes CASRRTLYSYEQYF.

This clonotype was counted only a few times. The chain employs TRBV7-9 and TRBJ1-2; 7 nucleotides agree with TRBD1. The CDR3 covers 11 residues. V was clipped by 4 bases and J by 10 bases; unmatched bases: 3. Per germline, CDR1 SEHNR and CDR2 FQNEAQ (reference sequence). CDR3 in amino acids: CASSSRGSYTF. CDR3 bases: TGTGCCAGCAGCTCCAGGGGGTCCTACACCTTC.

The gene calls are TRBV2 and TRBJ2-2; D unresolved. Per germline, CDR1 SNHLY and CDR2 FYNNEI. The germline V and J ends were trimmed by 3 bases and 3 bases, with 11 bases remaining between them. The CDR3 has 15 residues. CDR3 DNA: TGTGCCAGCAGTGACGTCTCAGTGTACACCGGGGAGCTGTTTTTT. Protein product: CASSDVSVYTGELFF.

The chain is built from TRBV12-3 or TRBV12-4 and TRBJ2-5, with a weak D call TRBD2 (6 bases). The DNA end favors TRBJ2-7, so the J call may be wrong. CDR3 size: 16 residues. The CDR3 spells CASSSNFWGVTYEQYF. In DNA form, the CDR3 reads TGTGCCAGCAGTTCTAACTTCTGGGGGGTAACCTACGAGCAGTACTTC.

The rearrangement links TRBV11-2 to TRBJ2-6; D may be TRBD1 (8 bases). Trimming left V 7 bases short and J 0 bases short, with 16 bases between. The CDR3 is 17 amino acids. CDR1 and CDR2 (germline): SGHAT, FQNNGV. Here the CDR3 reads CASTPTGDYSGANVLTF. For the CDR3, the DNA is TGTGCCAGCACCCCGACAGGGGACTACTCTGGGGCCAACGTCCTGACTTTC. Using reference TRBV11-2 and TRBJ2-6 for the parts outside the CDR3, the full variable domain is EAGVAQSPRYKIIEKRQSVAFWCNPISGHATLYWYQQILGQGPKLLIQFQNNGVVDDSQLPKDRFSAERLKGVDSTLKIQPAKLEDSAVYLCASTPTGDYSGANVLTFGAGSRLTVL.

Here the CDR3 reads CATSTRTGNEKLFF. The CDR3 DNA sequence: TGTGCCACCAGCACAAGGACAGGGAATGAAAAACTGTTTTTT. The chain combines TRBV15 with TRBJ1-4; 8 nucleotides match TRBD1. The CDR3 runs 14 residues. J was trimmed by 5 bases and V by 4 bases; bases with no gene match: 3. Germline loops: CDR1 LNHNV, CDR2 YYDKDF (reference sequence).

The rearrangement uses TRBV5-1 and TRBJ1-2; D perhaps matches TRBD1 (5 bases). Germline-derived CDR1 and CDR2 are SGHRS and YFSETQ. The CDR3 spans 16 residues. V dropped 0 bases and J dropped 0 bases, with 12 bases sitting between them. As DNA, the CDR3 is TGCGCCAGCAGCTTGGTATCGGGGGAAACTAACTATGGCTACACCTTC. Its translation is CASSLVSGETNYGYTF.

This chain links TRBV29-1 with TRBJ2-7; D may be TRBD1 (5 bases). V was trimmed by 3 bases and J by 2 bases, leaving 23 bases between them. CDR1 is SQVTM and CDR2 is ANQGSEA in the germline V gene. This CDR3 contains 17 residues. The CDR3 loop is CSVEYATPGRQTYEQYF. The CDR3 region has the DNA TGCAGCGTTGAGTACGCCACGCCAGGGCGACAGACCTACGAGCAGTACTTC.

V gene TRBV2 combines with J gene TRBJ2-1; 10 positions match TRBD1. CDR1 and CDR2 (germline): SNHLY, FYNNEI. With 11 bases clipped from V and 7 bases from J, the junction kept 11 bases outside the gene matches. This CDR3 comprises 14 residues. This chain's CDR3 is CAAKDRDRGNEQFF. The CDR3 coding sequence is TGTGCCGCAAAGGACCGGGACAGGGGTAATGAGCAGTTCTTC.

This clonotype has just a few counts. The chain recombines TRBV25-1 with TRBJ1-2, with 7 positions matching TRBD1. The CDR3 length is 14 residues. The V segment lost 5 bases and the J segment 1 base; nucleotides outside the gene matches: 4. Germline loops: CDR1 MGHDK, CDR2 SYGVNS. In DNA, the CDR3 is TGTGCCAGCAGTAGGGGACAGAGTAACTATGGCTACACCTTC. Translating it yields CASSRGQSNYGYTF.

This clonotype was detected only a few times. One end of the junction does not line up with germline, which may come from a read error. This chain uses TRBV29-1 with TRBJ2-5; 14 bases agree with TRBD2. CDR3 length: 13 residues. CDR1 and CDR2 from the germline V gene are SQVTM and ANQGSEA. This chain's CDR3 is CSVDLRLAGGAFF. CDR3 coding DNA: TGCAGCGTTGATCTTAGACTAGCGGGAGGGGCATTCTTC.

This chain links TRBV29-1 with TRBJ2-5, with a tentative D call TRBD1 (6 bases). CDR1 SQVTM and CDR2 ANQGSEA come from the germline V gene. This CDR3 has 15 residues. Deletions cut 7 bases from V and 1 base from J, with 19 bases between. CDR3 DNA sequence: TGCAGCGCTGTCTCCGGGACACTGATCCAAGAGACCCAGTACTTC. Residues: CSAVSGTLIQETQYF.

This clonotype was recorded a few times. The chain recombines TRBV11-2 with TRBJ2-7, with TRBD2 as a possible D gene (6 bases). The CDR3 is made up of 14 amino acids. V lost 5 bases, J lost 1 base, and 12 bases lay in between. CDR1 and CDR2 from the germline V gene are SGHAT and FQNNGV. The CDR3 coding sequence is TGTGCCAGCAGCACTCGGGACTGGTCCTACGAGCAGTACTTC. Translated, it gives CASSTRDWSYEQYF.

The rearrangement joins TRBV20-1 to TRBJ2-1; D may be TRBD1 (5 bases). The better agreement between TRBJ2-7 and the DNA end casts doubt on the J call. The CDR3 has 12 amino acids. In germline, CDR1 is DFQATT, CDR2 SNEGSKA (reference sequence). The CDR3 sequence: CSASITGYEQYF. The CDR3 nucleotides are TGCAGTGCTAGCATTACAGGATACGAGCAGTACTTC.

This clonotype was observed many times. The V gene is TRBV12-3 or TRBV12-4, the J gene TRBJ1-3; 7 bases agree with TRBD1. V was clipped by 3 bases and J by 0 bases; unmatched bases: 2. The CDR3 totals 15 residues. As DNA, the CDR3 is TGTGCCAGCAGTTTGGGGGACAGCTCTGGAAACACCATATATTTT. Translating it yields CASSLGDSSGNTIYF.

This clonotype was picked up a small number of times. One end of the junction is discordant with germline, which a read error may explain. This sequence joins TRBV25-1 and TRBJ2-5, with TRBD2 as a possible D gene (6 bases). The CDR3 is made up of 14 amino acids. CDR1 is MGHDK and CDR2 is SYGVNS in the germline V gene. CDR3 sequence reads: CASGRLEGVGERFF. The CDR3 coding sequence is TGTGCCAGTGGGCGACTAGAGGGTGTGGGTGAGCGGTTCTTC. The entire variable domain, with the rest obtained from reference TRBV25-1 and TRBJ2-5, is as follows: EADIYQTPRYLVIGTGKKITLECSQTMGHDKMYWYQQDPGMELHLIHYSYGVNSTEKGDLSSESTVSRIRTEHFPLTLESARPSHTSQYLCASGRLEGVGERFFGPGTRLLVL.

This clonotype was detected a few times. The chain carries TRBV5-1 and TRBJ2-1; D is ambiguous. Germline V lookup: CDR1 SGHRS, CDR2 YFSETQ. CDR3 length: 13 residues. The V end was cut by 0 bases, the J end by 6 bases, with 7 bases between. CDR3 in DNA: TGCGCCAGCAGCTTGGACGCCTTCAATGAGCAGTTCTTC. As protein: CASSLDAFNEQFF.

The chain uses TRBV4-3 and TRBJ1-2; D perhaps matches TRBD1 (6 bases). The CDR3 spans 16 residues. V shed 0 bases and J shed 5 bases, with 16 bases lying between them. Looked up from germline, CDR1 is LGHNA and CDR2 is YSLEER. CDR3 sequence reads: CASSQDRAGAQYGYTF. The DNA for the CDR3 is TGCGCCAGCAGCCAAGATCGGGCAGGGGCCCAATATGGCTACACCTTC.

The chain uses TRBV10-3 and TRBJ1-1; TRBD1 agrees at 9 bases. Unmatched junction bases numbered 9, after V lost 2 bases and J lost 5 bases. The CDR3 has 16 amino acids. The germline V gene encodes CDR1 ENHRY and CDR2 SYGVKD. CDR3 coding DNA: TGTGCCATCAGTGAGCCGAGAGGGACAGGGAAAACTGAAGCTTTCTTT. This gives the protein CAISEPRGTGKTEAFF.

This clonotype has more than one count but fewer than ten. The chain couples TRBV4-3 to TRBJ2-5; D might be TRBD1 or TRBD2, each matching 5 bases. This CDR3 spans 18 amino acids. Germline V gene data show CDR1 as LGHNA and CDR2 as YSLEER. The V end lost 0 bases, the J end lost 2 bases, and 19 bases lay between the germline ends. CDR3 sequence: CASSQDLLGESDQETQYF. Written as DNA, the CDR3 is TGCGCCAGCAGCCAAGATCTTCTAGGGGAGTCGGATCAAGAGACCCAGTACTTC.

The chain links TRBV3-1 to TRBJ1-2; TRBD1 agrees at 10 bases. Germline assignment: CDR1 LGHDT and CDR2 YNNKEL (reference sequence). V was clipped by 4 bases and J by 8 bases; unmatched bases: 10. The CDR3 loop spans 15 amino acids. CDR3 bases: TGTGCCAGCAGCCCTGGGACAGGGGTTACAGCGGGCTACACCTTC. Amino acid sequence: CASSPGTGVTAGYTF.

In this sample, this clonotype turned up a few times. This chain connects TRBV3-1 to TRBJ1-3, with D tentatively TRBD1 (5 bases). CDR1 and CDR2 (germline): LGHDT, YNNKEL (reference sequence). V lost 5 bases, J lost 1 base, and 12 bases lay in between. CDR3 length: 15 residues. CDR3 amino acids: CASSLSRGSGNTIYF. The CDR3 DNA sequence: TGTGCCAGCAGCTTATCCCGGGGGTCTGGAAACACCATATATTTT. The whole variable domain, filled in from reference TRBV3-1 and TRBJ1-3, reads DTAVSQTPKYLVTQMGNDKSIKCEQNLGHDTMYWYKQDSKKFLKIMFSYNNKELIINETVPNRFSPKSPDKAHLNLHINSLELGDSAVYFCASSLSRGSGNTIYFGEGSWLTVV.

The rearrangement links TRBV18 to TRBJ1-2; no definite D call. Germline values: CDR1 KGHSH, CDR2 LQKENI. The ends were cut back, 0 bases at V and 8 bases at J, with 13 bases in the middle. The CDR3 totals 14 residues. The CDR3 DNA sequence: TGTGCCAGCTCACCACCGAGGGAATCGCGCGGCTACACCTTC. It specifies CASSPPRESRGYTF.

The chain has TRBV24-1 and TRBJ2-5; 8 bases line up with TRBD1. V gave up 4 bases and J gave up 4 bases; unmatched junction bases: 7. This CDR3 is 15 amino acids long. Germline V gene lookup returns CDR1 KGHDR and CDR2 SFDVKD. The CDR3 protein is CATSESRGLRETQYF. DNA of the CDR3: TGTGCCACCAGTGAAAGCAGGGGGCTTCGAGAGACCCAGTACTTC.

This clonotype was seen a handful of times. CDR3 nucleotides: TGTGCCACGACAGGGGTTGCTCGTTCGGAGACCCAGTACTTC. Translating it yields CATTGVARSETQYF. The J gene is TRBJ2-5, the V gene TRBV10-3, with 8 nucleotides matching TRBD1. Germline V gene data show CDR1 as ENHRY and CDR2 as SYGVKD. After removal of 10 bases from V and 5 bases from J, the junction contained 12 bases not matched to a gene. This CDR3 is built from 14 residues.